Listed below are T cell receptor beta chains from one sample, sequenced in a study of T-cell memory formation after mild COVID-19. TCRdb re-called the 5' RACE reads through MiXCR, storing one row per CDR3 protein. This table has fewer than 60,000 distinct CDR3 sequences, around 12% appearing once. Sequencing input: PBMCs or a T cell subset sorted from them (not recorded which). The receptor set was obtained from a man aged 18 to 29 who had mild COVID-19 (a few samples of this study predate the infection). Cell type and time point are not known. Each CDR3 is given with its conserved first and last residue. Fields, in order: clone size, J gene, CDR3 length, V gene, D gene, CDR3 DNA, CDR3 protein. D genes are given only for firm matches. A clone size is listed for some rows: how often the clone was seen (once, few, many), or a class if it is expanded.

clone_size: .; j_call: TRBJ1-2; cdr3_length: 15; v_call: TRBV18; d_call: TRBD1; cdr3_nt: TGTGCCAGCTCACCCTTATCGACAGGGAATCCTGGCTACACCTTC; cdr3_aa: CASSPLSTGNPGYTF
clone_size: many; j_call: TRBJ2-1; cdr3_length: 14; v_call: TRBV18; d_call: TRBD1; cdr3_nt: TGTGCCAGCACAGAGGGACAGGGCTACAATGAGCAGTTCTTC; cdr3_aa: CASTEGQGYNEQFF
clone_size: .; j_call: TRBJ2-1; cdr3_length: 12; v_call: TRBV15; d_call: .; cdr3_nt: TGTGCCACCAGCAAGGAAAACGGGTGGCAGTTCTTC; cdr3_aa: CATSKENGWQFF
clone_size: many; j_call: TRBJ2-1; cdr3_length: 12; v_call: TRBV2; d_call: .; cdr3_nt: TGTGCCAGCAGTGGACCCTACAATGAGCAGTTCTTC; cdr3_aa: CASSGPYNEQFF
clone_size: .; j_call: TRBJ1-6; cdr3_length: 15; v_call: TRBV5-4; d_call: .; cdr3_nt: TGTGCCAGCAGCTTGTCAGGGCCTCGTAATTCACCCCTCCACTTT; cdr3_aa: CASSLSGPRNSPLHF
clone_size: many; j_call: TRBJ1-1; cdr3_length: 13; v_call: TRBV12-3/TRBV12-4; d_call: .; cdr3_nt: TGTGCCAGCAGGAAAAAAATGAACACTGAAGCTTTCTTT; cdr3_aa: CASRKKMNTEAFF
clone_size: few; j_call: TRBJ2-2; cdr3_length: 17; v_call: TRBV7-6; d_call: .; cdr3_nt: TGTGCCAGCAGCTTAGTCGATGTATCGCTTAACACCGGGGAGCTGTTTTTT; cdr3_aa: CASSLVDVSLNTGELFF
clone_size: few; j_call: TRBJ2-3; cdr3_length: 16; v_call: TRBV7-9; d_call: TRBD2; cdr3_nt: TGTGCCGCCGCCGGGGGGGGGAAGACACGGATAGATACGCAGTATTTT; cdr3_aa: CAAAGGGKTRIDTQYF
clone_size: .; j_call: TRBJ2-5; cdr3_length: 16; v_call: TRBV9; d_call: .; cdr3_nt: TGTGCCAGCAGCGTAGCTTTCGGGGGTATCCAAGAGACCCAGTACTTC; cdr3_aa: CASSVAFGGIQETQYF
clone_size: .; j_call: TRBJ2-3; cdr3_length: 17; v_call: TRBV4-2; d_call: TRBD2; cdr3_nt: TGTGCCAGCAGCAAACCACTAGCGGGGGGGGACACAGATACGCAGTATTTT; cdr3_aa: CASSKPLAGGDTDTQYF
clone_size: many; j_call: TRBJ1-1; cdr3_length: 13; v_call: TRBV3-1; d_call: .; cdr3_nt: TGTGCCAGCAGCCCTTTGGTTGGCACTGAAGCTTTCTTT; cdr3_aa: CASSPLVGTEAFF
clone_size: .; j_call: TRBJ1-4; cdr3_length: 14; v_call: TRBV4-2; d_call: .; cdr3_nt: TGTGCCAGCAGCCAAGGACGGATTAATGAAAAACTGTTTTTT; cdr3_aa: CASSQGRINEKLFF
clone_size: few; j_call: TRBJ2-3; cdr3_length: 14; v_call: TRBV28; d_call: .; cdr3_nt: TGTGCCAGCAGTACCACAGGGACCACAGATACGCAGTATTTT; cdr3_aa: CASSTTGTTDTQYF
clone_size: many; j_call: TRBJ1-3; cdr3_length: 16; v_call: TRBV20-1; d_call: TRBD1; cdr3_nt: TGCAGTGCTAGAGACCGGACAGGGACTTCTGGAAACACCATATATTTT; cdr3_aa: CSARDRTGTSGNTIYF
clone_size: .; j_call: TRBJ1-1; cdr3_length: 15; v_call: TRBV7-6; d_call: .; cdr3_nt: TGTGCCAGCAGCTTAGGTCAGGGCAAGAACACTGAAGCTTTCTTT; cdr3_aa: CASSLGQGKNTEAFF
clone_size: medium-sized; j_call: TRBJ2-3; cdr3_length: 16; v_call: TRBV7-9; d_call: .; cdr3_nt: TGTGCCAGCAGCTTAGTTATGGAGGCTGGCACAGATACGCAGTATTTT; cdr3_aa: CASSLVMEAGTDTQYF
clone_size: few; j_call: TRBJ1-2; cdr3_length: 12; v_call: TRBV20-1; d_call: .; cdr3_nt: TGCAGTGCTAGGGACAATAACTATGGCTACACCTTC; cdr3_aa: CSARDNNYGYTF
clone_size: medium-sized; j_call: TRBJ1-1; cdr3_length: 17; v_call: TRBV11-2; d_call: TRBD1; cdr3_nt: TGTGCCAGCAGCTCCCCAGGGGGTACGGCAAGGAACACTGAAGCTTTCTTT; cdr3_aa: CASSSPGGTARNTEAFF
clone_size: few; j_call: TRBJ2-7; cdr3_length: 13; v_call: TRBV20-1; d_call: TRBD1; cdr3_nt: TGCAGTGCTTACCTAGGGGGCGGGTACGAGCAGTACTTC; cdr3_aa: CSAYLGGGYEQYF
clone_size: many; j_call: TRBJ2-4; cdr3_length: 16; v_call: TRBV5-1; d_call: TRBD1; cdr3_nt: TGCGCCAGCAGCTTGGGACAGGGGTGGCCCAAAAACATTCAGTACTTC; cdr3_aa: CASSLGQGWPKNIQYF
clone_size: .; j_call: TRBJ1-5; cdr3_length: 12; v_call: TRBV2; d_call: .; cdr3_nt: TGTGCCAGCAGTAAGGGGGATCAGCCCCAGCATTTT; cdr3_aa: CASSKGDQPQHF
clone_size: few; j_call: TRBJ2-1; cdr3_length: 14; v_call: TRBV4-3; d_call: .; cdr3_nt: TGCGCCAGCGGCCATGTAGCTCTTGGCAATGAGCAGTTCTTC; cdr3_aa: CASGHVALGNEQFF
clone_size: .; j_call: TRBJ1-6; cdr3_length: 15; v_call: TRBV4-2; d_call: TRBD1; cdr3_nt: TGTGCCAGCAGCCAAGATAGACAGGGTAATTCACCCCTCCACTTT; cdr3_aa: CASSQDRQGNSPLHF
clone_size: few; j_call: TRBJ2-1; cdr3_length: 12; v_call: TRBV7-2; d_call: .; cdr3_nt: TGTGCCAGCGAGACGACCCGCAATGAGCAGTTCTTC; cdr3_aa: CASETTRNEQFF
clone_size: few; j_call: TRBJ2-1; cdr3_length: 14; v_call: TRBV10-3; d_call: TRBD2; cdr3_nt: TGTGCCATCAGGGGGACTATCGCCTACAATGAGCAGTTCTTC; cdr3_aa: CAIRGTIAYNEQFF
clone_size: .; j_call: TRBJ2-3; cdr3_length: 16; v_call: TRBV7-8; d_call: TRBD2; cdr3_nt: TGTGCCAGCAGCTTAGCTGCAGCGGGGGGGCCAGATACGCAGTATTTT; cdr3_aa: CASSLAAAGGPDTQYF
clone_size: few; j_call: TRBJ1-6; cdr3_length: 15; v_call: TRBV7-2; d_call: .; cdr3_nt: TGTGCCAGCAGCCCGAGGAGCTCCTATAATTCACCCCTCCACTTT; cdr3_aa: CASSPRSSYNSPLHF
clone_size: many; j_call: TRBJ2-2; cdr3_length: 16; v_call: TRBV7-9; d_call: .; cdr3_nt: TGTGCCAGCAGCATGTTCACGGGGGCTAACACCGGGGAGCTGTTTTTT; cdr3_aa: CASSMFTGANTGELFF
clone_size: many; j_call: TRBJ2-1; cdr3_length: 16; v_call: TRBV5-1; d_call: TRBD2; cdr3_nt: TGCGCCAGCAGCTTGAGAACTAGCGGGGTCTACAATGAGCAGTTCTTC; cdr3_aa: CASSLRTSGVYNEQFF
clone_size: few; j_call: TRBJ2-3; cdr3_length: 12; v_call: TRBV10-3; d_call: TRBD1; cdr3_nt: TGTGCCACCCGACAGGGCCCAGATACGCAGTATTTT; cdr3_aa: CATRQGPDTQYF
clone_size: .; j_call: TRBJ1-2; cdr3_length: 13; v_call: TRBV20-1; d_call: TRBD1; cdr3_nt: TGCAGTGCGTGGGACAGGGACAACTATGGCTACACCTTC; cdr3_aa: CSAWDRDNYGYTF